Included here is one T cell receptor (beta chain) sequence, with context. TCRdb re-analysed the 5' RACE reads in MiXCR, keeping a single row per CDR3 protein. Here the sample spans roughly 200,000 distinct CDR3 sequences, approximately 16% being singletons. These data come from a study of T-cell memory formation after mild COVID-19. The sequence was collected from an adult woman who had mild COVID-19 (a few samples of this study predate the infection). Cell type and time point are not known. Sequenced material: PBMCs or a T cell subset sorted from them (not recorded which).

The CDR3 sequence: CASSFSGESTDTQYF. The CDR3 DNA sequence: TGTGCCAGCAGCTTTAGCGGCGAAAGCACAGATACGCAGTATTTT. The chain uses TRBV7-3 and TRBJ2-3, with D tentatively TRBD2 (6 bases). The CDR3 runs to 15 residues. Between the trimmed V and J ends, which lost 3 bases and 0 bases, there was a span of 10 bases. Germline values: CDR1 SGHTA, CDR2 FQGTGA.